A single sample gave rise to the 20 T cell receptor beta chains below, sequenced in a study of identical twins. TCRdb analysed the 5' RACE reads with MiXCR anew, one entry per CDR3 protein. This table holds a few hundred thousand distinct CDR3 sequences, about 8.9% found once. Separately, the same data were catalogued under a study of yellow fever vaccine responses in identical twins.

Sequencing was carried out using CD8+ T cells sorted from blood. The source of these receptors is a woman aged 18-29 years in good health.

The rearrangement links TRBV6-1 to TRBJ2-1, with 10 bases lining up with TRBD2. Losses at the gene ends were 9 bases for V and 5 bases for J; bases not matched to a gene: 19. Germline assignment: CDR1 MNHNS and CDR2 SASEGT. The CDR3 runs to 18 residues. In DNA form, the CDR3 reads TGTGCCAGTTTTTTCACAGGGCCCGGGACTAGCGAAGACAATGAGCAGTTCTTC. The encoded protein is CASFFTGPGTSEDNEQFF.

This clonotype was counted a few times. V is TRBV15 and J is TRBJ2-1; TRBD1 matches at 8 bases. The CDR3 extends over 17 amino acids. Germline V gene lookup returns CDR1 LNHNV and CDR2 YYDKDF (reference sequence). The V and J ends lost 6 bases and 4 bases, in that order; junction bases with no gene match: 14. The CDR3 reads CATRTLAEGQAYNEQFF. The CDR3 DNA follows: TGTGCCACCAGGACCCTGGCCGAGGGACAGGCGTACAATGAGCAGTTCTTC.

V gene TRBV7-2 combines with J gene TRBJ1-1, with D uncertain. CDR3 length equals 13 residues. Germline V gene sequence: CDR1 SGHTA, CDR2 FQGNSA. Trimming took off 4 bases at V and 6 bases at J, with 12 bases between the two ends. CDR3 coding DNA: TGTGCCAGCAGCTCCACCCGTCATGCTGAAGCTTTCTTT. The encoded protein is CASSSTRHAEAFF.

At least ten counts were recorded for this clonotype. The chain uses TRBV9 and TRBJ2-2; no clear D. Trimming left V 5 bases short and J 2 bases short, with 4 bases between. The CDR3 is 12 residues long. Germline CDR1 SGDLS, CDR2 YYNGEE. CDR3 residues: CASSLNTGELFF. The DNA for the CDR3 is TGTGCCAGCAGTTTAAACACCGGGGAGCTGTTTTTT.

The chain recombines TRBV6-2 or TRBV6-3 with TRBJ2-7, with TRBD2 identical over 7 bases. The CDR3 spans 16 residues. V trimming: 6 bases; J trimming: 1 base; junction bases outside the gene matches: 12. Germline V gives CDR1 MNHEY, CDR2 SVGEGT. The CDR3 DNA reads TGTGCCAGCAGATATTTTTCTAGCGGAGGTTCCTACGAGCAGTACTTC. Its protein is CASRYFSSGGSYEQYF.

Many counts were recorded for this clonotype. This rearrangement joins TRBV3-1 to TRBJ1-5, with a possible D match to TRBD1 (5 bases). This CDR3 has 18 residues. CDR1 and CDR2 (germline): LGHDT, YNNKEL (reference sequence). With 2 bases removed from V and 1 base from J, the gap between germline ends came to 18 bases. CDR3 bases: TGTGCCAGCAGCCAATTGGGTGTAGGGGAATTAAGCAATCAGCCCCAGCATTTT. This encodes CASSQLGVGELSNQPQHF.

The chain uses TRBV6-1 and TRBJ2-5; tentative D call: TRBD2 (5 bases). Trimming took 7 bases from V and 4 from J, leaving 16 bases between them. Per the germline V gene, CDR1 is MNHNS and CDR2 is SASEGT. The CDR3 is made up of 14 amino acids. The CDR3 coding sequence is TGTGCCAGCAAACCAAAACTAGTAGGAGAGACCCAGTACTTC. Encoded protein: CASKPKLVGETQYF.

In this sample, this clonotype turned up a few times. This rearrangement joins TRBV7-9 to TRBJ2-3; TRBD2 aligns across 7 bases. In germline, CDR1 is SEHNR, CDR2 FQNEAQ (reference sequence). V trimming: 2 bases; J trimming: 0 bases; junction bases outside the gene matches: 5. The CDR3 consists of 16 residues. CDR3 sequence: CASSLNAGASTDTQYF. The CDR3, as DNA: TGTGCCAGCAGCTTAAATGCGGGAGCTAGCACAGATACGCAGTATTTT. Supplemented by reference TRBV7-9 and TRBJ2-3, the full variable domain reads DTGVSQNPRHKITKRGQNVTFRCDPISEHNRLYWYRQTLGQGPEFLTYFQNEAQLEKSRLLSDRFSAERPKGSFSTLEIQRTEQGDSAMYLCASSLNAGASTDTQYFGPGTRLTVL.

This clonotype has just a few counts. The V gene is TRBV29-1, the J gene TRBJ1-1; no clear D gene. Germline CDR1 is SQVTM and CDR2 is ANQGSEA. With 4 bases removed from V and 1 base from J, the gap between germline ends came to 7 bases. This CDR3 has 12 residues. The CDR3 DNA sequence: TGCAGCGTTGCCCCAGGGAACACTGAAGCTTTCTTT. It translates to CSVAPGNTEAFF.

The gene calls are TRBV3-1 and TRBJ1-2; D call uncertain. The CDR3 has 14 amino acids. Germline assignment: CDR1 LGHDT and CDR2 YNNKEL (reference sequence). Trimming pared 0 bases from V and 2 bases from J, leaving 7 bases between. DNA for the CDR3: TGTGCCAGCAGCCAAGAGGGGTGGAACTATGGCTACACCTTC. Amino acids: CASSQEGWNYGYTF.

This clonotype was recorded many times. This sequence joins TRBV24-1 and TRBJ2-1, with D perhaps matching TRBD2 (5 bases). The length of the CDR3 is 19 residues. Germline assignment: CDR1 KGHDR and CDR2 SFDVKD. The V gene lost 1 base and the J gene lost 0 bases, with 18 bases spanning the gap. The CDR3 region has the DNA TGTGCCACCAGTGATTTTGGTCGGGCGGGCTCGGACTCCTACAATGAGCAGTTCTTC. Its protein product is CATSDFGRAGSDSYNEQFF.

The chain employs TRBV10-3 and TRBJ2-5, with no clear D. In germline, CDR1 is ENHRY, CDR2 SYGVKD. V was cut by 4 bases and J by 2 bases, with 17 bases left in between. The CDR3 has 16 residues. This CDR3 is CAISAGSFLEQETQYF. The CDR3 nucleotides are TGTGCCATCAGTGCTGGGTCCTTTCTTGAACAAGAGACCCAGTACTTC.

This chain connects TRBV5-6 to TRBJ1-2; D is possibly TRBD1 (5 bases). The CDR3 consists of 14 residues. V lost 6 bases and J 6 bases, leaving 18 bases between the germline ends. Germline V gives CDR1 SGHDT, CDR2 YYEEEE. The CDR3 is CASKWGTPGDGYTF. In DNA, the CDR3 is TGTGCCAGCAAATGGGGGACTCCTGGGGATGGCTACACCTTC.

This clonotype has a count of ten or more. This chain joins TRBV12-3 or TRBV12-4 and TRBJ2-1, with 7 bases identical to TRBD1. This CDR3 contains 14 residues. The trim removed 3 bases at V and 3 bases at J, leaving 2 bases unmatched. The CDR3 is CASSLQGVYNEQFF. In DNA, the CDR3 is TGTGCCAGCAGTTTGCAGGGGGTCTACAATGAGCAGTTCTTC.

There are many counts of this clonotype. The chain couples TRBV5-1 to TRBJ1-1; 12 bases agree with TRBD1. CDR3 length: 15 amino acids. With 4 bases clipped from V and 3 bases from J, the junction kept 4 bases outside the gene matches. The germline V gene encodes CDR1 SGHRS and CDR2 YFSETQ. CDR3 protein: CASSPGQGAYTEAFF. DNA for the CDR3: TGCGCCAGCAGCCCGGGACAGGGGGCGTACACTGAAGCTTTCTTT. Filled out from reference TRBV5-1 and TRBJ1-1, the complete variable domain reads KAGVTQTPRYLIKTRGQQVTLSCSPISGHRSVSWYQQTPGQGLQFLFEYFSETQRNKGNFPGRFSGRQFSNSRSEMNVSTLELGDSALYLCASSPGQGAYTEAFFGQGTRLTVV.

The V and J genes are TRBV4-3 and TRBJ2-1; D might be TRBD2 (7 bases). Germline V CDR1 and CDR2: LGHNA, YSLEER. Trimming took off 0 bases at V and 2 bases at J, with 17 bases between the two ends. This CDR3 contains 18 residues. In DNA form, the CDR3 reads TGCGCCAGCAGCCAAGATCGGAACGGGGGGCATACCTACAATGAGCAGTTCTTC. The encoded protein is CASSQDRNGGHTYNEQFF.

This clonotype was detected only a few times. At one end the junction does not follow the germline gene, possibly because of a read error. This rearrangement joins TRBV28 to TRBJ2-7; 8 nucleotides match TRBD2. The CDR3 length is 11 residues. CDR1 is MDHEN, CDR2 SYDVKM, per germline. CDR3 sequence (DNA): TGTGCCAGCAGCCCGGGGGGGACTCCCCACTTC. This encodes CASSPGGTPHF.

CDR3 loop: CASSLITTSGGTDTQYF. For the CDR3, the DNA is TGTGCCAGCAGCCTCATCACAACTAGCGGGGGCACAGATACGCAGTATTTT. J is TRBJ2-3 and V is TRBV7-9; 10 nucleotides align to TRBD2. With 5 bases clipped from V and 1 base from J, the junction kept 9 bases outside the gene matches. The CDR3 consists of 17 residues. The germline V gene has CDR1 SEHNR and CDR2 FQNEAQ (reference sequence).

The chain is built from TRBV18 and TRBJ2-3; D remains unclear. Deletions cut 8 bases from V and 3 bases from J, with 12 bases between. Germline CDR1 and CDR2: KGHSH and LQKENI. This CDR3 is 13 amino acids long. The CDR3 DNA reads TGTGCCAGCGCCTATGTACCTACAGATACGCAGTATTTT. As protein: CASAYVPTDTQYF.

The chain is built from TRBV6-2 or TRBV6-3 and TRBJ2-7; weak D call: TRBD2 (6 bases). Germline values: CDR1 MNHEY, CDR2 SVGEGT. The CDR3 has 16 amino acids. V was cut by 7 bases and J by 1 base, with 20 bases left in between. Written as DNA, the CDR3 is TGTGCCAGCAACTACGACCCGGGGGATTTGTCCTACGAGCAGTACTTC. Translation gives CASNYDPGDLSYEQYF.